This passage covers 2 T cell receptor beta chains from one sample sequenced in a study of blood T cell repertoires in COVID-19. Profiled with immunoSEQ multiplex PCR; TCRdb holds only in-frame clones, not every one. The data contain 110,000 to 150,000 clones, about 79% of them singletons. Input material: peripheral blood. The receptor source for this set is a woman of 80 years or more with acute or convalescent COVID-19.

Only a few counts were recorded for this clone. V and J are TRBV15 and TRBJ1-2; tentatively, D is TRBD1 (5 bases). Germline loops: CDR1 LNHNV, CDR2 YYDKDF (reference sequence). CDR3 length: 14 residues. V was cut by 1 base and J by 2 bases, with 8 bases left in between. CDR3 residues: CATSRGGVNYGYTF. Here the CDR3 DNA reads TGTGCCACCAGCAGAGGGGGGGTAAACTATGGCTACACCTTC.

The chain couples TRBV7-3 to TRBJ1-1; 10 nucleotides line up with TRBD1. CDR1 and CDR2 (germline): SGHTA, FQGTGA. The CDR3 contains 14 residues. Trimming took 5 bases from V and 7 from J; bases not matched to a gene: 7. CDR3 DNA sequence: TGTGCCAGCAGCCTGCGACAGGGGGCTGGTGAAGCTTTCTTT. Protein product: CASSLRQGAGEAFF.